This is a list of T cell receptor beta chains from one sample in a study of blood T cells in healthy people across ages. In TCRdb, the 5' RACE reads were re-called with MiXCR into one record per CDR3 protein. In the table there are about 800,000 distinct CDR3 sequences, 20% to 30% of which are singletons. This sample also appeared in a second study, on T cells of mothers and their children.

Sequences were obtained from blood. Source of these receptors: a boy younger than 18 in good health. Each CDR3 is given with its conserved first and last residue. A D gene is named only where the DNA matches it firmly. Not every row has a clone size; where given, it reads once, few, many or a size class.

DNA: TGCGCCAGCAGCTTGTCGCGGGGTTGGATAACGGGAGAAAAACTGTTTTTT; CDR3: CASSLSRGWITGEKLFF; length: 17; V: TRBV5-1; J: TRBJ1-4; D: NA; size: few
DNA: TGTGCCAGCAGCCCCACGGGGGAAGAATCCTACGAGCAGTACTTC; CDR3: CASSPTGEESYEQYF; length: 15; V: TRBV28; J: TRBJ2-7; D: NA; size: few
DNA: TGCGCCAGCAGTGAGACTCCGGCAGGGATGGAGGAGACCCAGTACTTC; CDR3: CASSETPAGMEETQYF; length: 16; V: TRBV10-1; J: TRBJ2-5; D: NA; size: NA
DNA: TGCGCCAGCAGCCAAGATTGGGGGATAGATACGCAGTATTTT; CDR3: CASSQDWGIDTQYF; length: 14; V: TRBV4-3; J: TRBJ2-3; D: NA; size: few
DNA: TGCGCCAGCAGCCAAGATCAGGGGGCTACCTACGAGCAGTACTTC; CDR3: CASSQDQGATYEQYF; length: 15; V: TRBV4-3; J: TRBJ2-7; D: TRBD1; size: NA
DNA: TGCAGTGCTAGCCCACTAGCGTCGCAAGAGACCCAGTACTTC; CDR3: CSASPLASQETQYF; length: 14; V: TRBV20-1; J: TRBJ2-5; D: TRBD2; size: NA
DNA: TGCGCCAGCAGCTTGGGCATAGCGGGAGGGCTCCACGAGCAGTACTTC; CDR3: CASSLGIAGGLHEQYF; length: 16; V: TRBV5-1; J: TRBJ2-7; D: TRBD2; size: NA
DNA: TGCGCCAGCAGCCAAGTCGGGGGAAAAGAGACCCAGTACTTC; CDR3: CASSQVGGKETQYF; length: 14; V: TRBV4-1; J: TRBJ2-5; D: NA; size: NA
DNA: TGCAGCGTTGACAGAACCGGGGAGCTGTTTTTT; CDR3: CSVDRTGELFF; length: 11; V: TRBV29-1; J: TRBJ2-2; D: NA; size: few
DNA: TGCAGTGCTAGATTAATTGATGAAAAACTGTTTTTT; CDR3: CSARLIDEKLFF; length: 12; V: TRBV20-1; J: TRBJ1-4; D: NA; size: NA
DNA: TGCGCCAGCAGCCAAGGCCCGCGCCAGGGTGGGGCGCAGTATTTT; CDR3: CASSQGPRQGGAQYF; length: 15; V: TRBV4-3; J: TRBJ2-3; D: NA; size: NA
DNA: TGCGCCAGCAGCCAAGTTGGGGCGGGAGACCGCACAGATACGCAGTATTTT; CDR3: CASSQVGAGDRTDTQYF; length: 17; V: TRBV4-3; J: TRBJ2-3; D: TRBD2; size: few
DNA: TGTGCCAGCAGCAACCTGGGCGGGGAGCCCCAGCATTTT; CDR3: CASSNLGGEPQHF; length: 13; V: TRBV9; J: TRBJ1-5; D: NA; size: NA
DNA: TGTGCCACCGGAACTACAGGGAATGAGCAGTTCTTC; CDR3: CATGTTGNEQFF; length: 12; V: TRBV28; J: TRBJ2-1; D: NA; size: few
DNA: TGTGCCAGCAGCGTAGTCGAGGATTTGGGCATTCAGTACTTC; CDR3: CASSVVEDLGIQYF; length: 14; V: TRBV9; J: TRBJ2-4; D: NA; size: NA
DNA: TGTGCCTGGAGTCGGGACTCTGGGGCCAACGTCCTGACTTTC; CDR3: CAWSRDSGANVLTF; length: 14; V: TRBV30; J: TRBJ2-6; D: NA; size: NA
DNA: TGTGCCATCAGTGAGTCTCCCAGGGGAGAGACCCAGTACTTC; CDR3: CAISESPRGETQYF; length: 14; V: TRBV10-3; J: TRBJ2-5; D: NA; size: many
DNA: TGTGCCAGCAGCTCCTGGACAACGGCCTACGAGCAGTACTTC; CDR3: CASSSWTTAYEQYF; length: 14; V: TRBV11-1; J: TRBJ2-7; D: NA; size: few
DNA: TGTGCCAGCTCACCAAGGGGATTTGAAAACACCATATATTTT; CDR3: CASSPRGFENTIYF; length: 14; V: TRBV18; J: TRBJ1-3; D: NA; size: few
DNA: TGTGCCAGCAGTTACAGCGCCGGAGAGACCCAGTACTTC; CDR3: CASSYSAGETQYF; length: 13; V: TRBV27; J: TRBJ2-5; D: NA; size: few
DNA: TGTGCCAGCAGTATGACTAGTTCGGGTGATGAGCAGTTCTTC; CDR3: CASSMTSSGDEQFF; length: 14; V: TRBV12-3/TRBV12-4; J: TRBJ2-1; D: NA; size: NA
DNA: TGTGCCAGCAGAAGCATATCCTACTACGAGCAGTACTTC; CDR3: CASRSISYYEQYF; length: 13; V: TRBV6-2/TRBV6-3; J: TRBJ2-7; D: NA; size: NA
DNA: TGTGCCAGCAGCCAAGTAAAGTACAATGAGCAGTTCTTC; CDR3: CASSQVKYNEQFF; length: 13; V: TRBV14; J: TRBJ2-1; D: NA; size: NA
DNA: TGTGCCAGCAGCCACGGGATAATGGGCACAGATACGCTGTATTTT; CDR3: CASSHGIMGTDTLYF; length: 15; V: TRBV14; J: TRBJ2-3; D: NA; size: once
DNA: TGTGCCAGCAGCTTACTAAGCGGAAACACCGGGGAGCTGTTTTTT; CDR3: CASSLLSGNTGELFF; length: 15; V: TRBV7-3; J: TRBJ2-2; D: NA; size: NA
DNA: TGCGCCAGCACTCCCCCCTACAGGGGGCTTTTCGCAGATACGCAGTATTTT; CDR3: CASTPPYRGLFADTQYF; length: 17; V: TRBV23-1; J: TRBJ2-3; D: TRBD1; size: NA
DNA: TGCGCCAGCAGCCAAGGGTCTAGCGGGATGGCTCGGGTGGTAGATACGCAGTATTTT; CDR3: CASSQGSSGMARVVDTQYF; length: 19; V: TRBV4-3; J: TRBJ2-3; D: TRBD2; size: few
DNA: TGCAGCGTTGAAGTTTGGGGACAGATGAACACTGAAGCTTTCTTT; CDR3: CSVEVWGQMNTEAFF; length: 15; V: TRBV29-1; J: TRBJ1-1; D: TRBD1; size: NA
DNA: TGTGCCAGCGGGGGTGGAGCTGGAAACACCATATATTTT; CDR3: CASGGGAGNTIYF; length: 13; V: TRBV7-9; J: TRBJ1-3; D: NA; size: NA
DNA: TGTGCCAGCAGCGCGGAGGAGCAGTACTTC; CDR3: CASSAEEQYF; length: 10; V: TRBV7-9; J: TRBJ2-7; D: NA; size: NA
DNA: TGTGCCACCAGCAGAGAAGCTCAAGCAACTGGTGAAAAACTGTTTTTT; CDR3: CATSREAQATGEKLFF; length: 16; V: TRBV15; J: TRBJ1-4; D: NA; size: NA
DNA: TGCAGCGCCGAGGCCCAGGGTGTGAATGGCTACACCTTC; CDR3: CSAEAQGVNGYTF; length: 13; V: TRBV29-1; J: TRBJ1-2; D: NA; size: NA
DNA: TGTGCCAGCAGACCCTCGAGCTCCTATAATTCACCCCTCCACTTT; CDR3: CASRPSSSYNSPLHF; length: 15; V: TRBV28; J: TRBJ1-6; D: NA; size: NA
DNA: TGTGCCAGCAGCTCGGCCCTATTTGGGGAGACCCAGTACTTC; CDR3: CASSSALFGETQYF; length: 14; V: TRBV7-2; J: TRBJ2-5; D: NA; size: NA
DNA: TGTGCCAGCGAGCAGTTCGGGGCCAAGGGAAATGAAGCTTTCTTT; CDR3: CASEQFGAKGNEAFF; length: 15; V: TRBV2; J: TRBJ1-1; D: NA; size: NA
DNA: TGTGCCAGCAGTTTCCTTCCGGGGGCGCTACCTGAAGCTTTCTTT; CDR3: CASSFLPGALPEAFF; length: 15; V: TRBV28; J: TRBJ1-1; D: NA; size: NA
DNA: TGTGCCAGCAGCCAGACCCTGCCAGGGGAGCAGTTCTTC; CDR3: CASSQTLPGEQFF; length: 13; V: TRBV14; J: TRBJ2-1; D: NA; size: NA
DNA: TGTGCCAGCAGCTTAGCGAACGAGCAGTGCTTC; CDR3: CASSLANEQCF; length: 11; V: TRBV7-6; J: TRBJ2-5; D: NA; size: NA
DNA: TGTGCCAGCAGTGTACAGGGGCCCTCGGCCAAAAACATTCAGTACTTC; CDR3: CASSVQGPSAKNIQYF; length: 16; V: TRBV2; J: TRBJ2-4; D: TRBD1; size: few
DNA: TGTGCCAGCAGCTCCGGGACTCGCACAGATACGCAGTATTTT; CDR3: CASSSGTRTDTQYF; length: 14; V: TRBV7-2; J: TRBJ2-3; D: NA; size: NA
DNA: TGTGCCAGCAGCTTAACGGGGGGGGGCTCCTACGAGCAGTACTTC; CDR3: CASSLTGGGSYEQYF; length: 15; V: TRBV7-3; J: TRBJ2-7; D: TRBD2; size: many